The clone carrying this T cell receptor beta chain was seen just once. The sample comes from a study of blood T cell repertoires in COVID-19. Study-wide context: PBMCs, B-cell-depleted T cells, or T cells were the source of the cDNA or gDNA that made up the material.

How the authors handled the data: Cell counts per sample came from amplifying reference gene primers. Assay: immunoSEQ multiplex PCR; the TCRdb copy retains only in-frame clones and omits some. That table gives V, J and clone size, and the DNA gave D and trimming. The table includes about 160,000 clones, roughly 87% detected once. Input material: peripheral blood. The origin of this receptor is a woman aged 60-75 years who had recovered from COVID-19.

CDR3 sequence reads: CASSLVAGAGANVLTF. In DNA, the CDR3 is TGTGCCAGCAGCTTAGTAGCGGGGGCCGGGGCCAACGTCCTGACTTTC. The chain joins TRBV7-9 to TRBJ2-6; 9 positions match TRBD2. V shed 1 base and J 4 bases; nucleotides not matched to a gene: 2. Germline V gene lookup returns CDR1 SEHNR and CDR2 FQNEAQ (reference sequence). The CDR3 has 16 residues. The full variable domain, in which reference TRBV7-9 and TRBJ2-6 provide the parts outside the CDR3, is DTGVSQNPRHKITKRGQNVTFRCDPISEHNRLYWYRQTLGQGPEFLTYFQNEAQLEKSRLLSDRFSAERPKGSFSTLEIQRTEQGDSAMYLCASSLVAGAGANVLTFGAGSRLTVL.